This T cell receptor (beta chain) was sequenced in a study of cytomegalovirus exposure and HLA in healthy donors. Primers: 60 Vbeta forward and 13 Jbeta reverse. The table came from immunoSEQ multiplex PCR; TCRdb's copy has only in-frame clones and leaves some out. The sample holds about 74,000 clones. V lost 1 base, J lost 4 bases, and 3 bases stayed unmatched. Germline-derived CDR1 and CDR2 are SGHAT and FQNNGV. The CDR3 runs to 15 residues. About this clone: What it recognizes is unknown.

Study-wide results and limits: Analysis was performed later, and it showed HLA-associated TCR beta chains to be more clonally expanded than equally common others.

This TCR was recovered from a female donor in good health and CMV-seropositive. The chain links TRBV11-2 to TRBJ1-2; 10 bases match TRBD1. Sample: PBMCs. The CDR3 nucleotides read TGTGCCAGCAGCTTAGGCAGGACAGGGGGCTATGGCTACACCTTC. Amino acid sequence: CASSLGRTGGYGYTF. Combining the CDR3 with reference TRBV11-2 and TRBJ1-2 gives the whole variable domain EAGVAQSPRYKIIEKRQSVAFWCNPISGHATLYWYQQILGQGPKLLIQFQNNGVVDDSQLPKDRFSAERLKGVDSTLKIQPAKLEDSAVYLCASSLGRTGGYGYTFGSGTRLTVV.